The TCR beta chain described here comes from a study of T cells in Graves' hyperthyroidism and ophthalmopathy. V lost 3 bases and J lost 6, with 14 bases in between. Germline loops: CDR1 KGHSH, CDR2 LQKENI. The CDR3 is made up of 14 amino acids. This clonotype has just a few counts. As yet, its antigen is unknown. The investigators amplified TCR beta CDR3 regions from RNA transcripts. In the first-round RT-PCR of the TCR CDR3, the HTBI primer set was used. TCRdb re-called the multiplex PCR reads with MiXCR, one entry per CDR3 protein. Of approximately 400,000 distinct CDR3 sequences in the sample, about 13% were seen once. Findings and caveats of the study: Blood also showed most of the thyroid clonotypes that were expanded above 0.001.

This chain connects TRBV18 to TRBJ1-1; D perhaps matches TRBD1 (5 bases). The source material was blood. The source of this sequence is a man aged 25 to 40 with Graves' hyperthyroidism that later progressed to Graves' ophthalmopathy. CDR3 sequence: CASSPTGTLAEAFF. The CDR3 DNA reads TGTGCCAGCTCACCGACCGGGACCCTGGCTGAAGCTTTCTTT.